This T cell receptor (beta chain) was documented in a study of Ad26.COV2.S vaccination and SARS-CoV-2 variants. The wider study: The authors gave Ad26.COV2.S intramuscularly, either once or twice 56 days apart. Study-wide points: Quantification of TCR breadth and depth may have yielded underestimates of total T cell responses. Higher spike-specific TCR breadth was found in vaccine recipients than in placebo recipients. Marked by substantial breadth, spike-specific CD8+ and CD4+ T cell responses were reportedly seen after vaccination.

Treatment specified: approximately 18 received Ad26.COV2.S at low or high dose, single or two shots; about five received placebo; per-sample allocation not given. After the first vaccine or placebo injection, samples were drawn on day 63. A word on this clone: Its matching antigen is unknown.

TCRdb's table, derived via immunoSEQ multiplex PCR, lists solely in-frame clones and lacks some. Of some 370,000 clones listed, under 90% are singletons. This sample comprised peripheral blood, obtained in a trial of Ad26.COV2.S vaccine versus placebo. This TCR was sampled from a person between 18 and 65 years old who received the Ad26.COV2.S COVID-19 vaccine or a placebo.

The DNA for the CDR3 is TGTGCCAGCAGTTTGTCAGGGGAAGGTCAGCCCCAGCATTTT. It yields the protein CASSLSGEGQPQHF. The chain has TRBV27 and TRBJ1-5; a possible D gene is TRBD1 (6 bases). The CDR3 extends over 14 amino acids. Germline CDR1 MNHEY, CDR2 SMNVEV (reference sequence). V was clipped by 3 bases and J by 6 bases, with 12 bases between them.